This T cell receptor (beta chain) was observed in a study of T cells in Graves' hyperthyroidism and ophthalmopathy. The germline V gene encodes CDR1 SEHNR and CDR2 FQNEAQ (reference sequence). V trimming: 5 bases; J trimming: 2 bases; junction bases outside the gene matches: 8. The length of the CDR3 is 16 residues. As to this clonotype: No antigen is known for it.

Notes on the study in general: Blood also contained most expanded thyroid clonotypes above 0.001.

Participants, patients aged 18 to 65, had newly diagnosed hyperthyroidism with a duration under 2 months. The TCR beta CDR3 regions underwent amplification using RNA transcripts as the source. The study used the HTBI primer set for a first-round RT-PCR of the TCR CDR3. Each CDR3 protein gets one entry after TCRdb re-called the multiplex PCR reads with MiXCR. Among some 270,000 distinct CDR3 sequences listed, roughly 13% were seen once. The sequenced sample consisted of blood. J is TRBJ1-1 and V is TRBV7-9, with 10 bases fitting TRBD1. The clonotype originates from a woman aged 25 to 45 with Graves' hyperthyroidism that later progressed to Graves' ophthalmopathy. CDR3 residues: CASSLHPTGGNTEAFF. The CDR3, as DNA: TGTGCCAGCAGCCTACACCCGACAGGGGGCAACACTGAAGCTTTCTTT.